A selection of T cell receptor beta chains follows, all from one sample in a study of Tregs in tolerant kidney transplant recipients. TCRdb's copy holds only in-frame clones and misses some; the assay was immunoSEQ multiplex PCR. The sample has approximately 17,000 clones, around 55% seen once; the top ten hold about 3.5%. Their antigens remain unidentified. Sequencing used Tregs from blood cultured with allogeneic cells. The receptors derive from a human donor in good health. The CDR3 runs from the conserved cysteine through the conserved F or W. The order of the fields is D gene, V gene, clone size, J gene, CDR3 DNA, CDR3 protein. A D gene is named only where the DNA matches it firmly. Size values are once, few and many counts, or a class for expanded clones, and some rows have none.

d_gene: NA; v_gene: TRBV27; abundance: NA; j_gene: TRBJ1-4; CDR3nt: TGTGCCACCCGGGATCCCCATGAAAAACTGTTTTTT; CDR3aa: CATRDPHEKLFF
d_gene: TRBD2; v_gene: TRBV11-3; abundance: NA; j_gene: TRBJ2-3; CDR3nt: TGTGCCAGCAGCTTTAGACTAGCGGGCCCCACAGATACGCAGTATTTT; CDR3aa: CASSFRLAGPTDTQYF
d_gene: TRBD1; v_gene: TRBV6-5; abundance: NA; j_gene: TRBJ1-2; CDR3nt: TGTGCCAGCAGTTTTGGACAGGGTGGCTACACCTTC; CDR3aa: CASSFGQGGYTF
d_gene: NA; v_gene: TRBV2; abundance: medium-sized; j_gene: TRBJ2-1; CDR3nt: TGTGCCAGCAGTGCCGACTTGGGCCCCCAGTTCTTC; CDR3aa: CASSADLGPQFF
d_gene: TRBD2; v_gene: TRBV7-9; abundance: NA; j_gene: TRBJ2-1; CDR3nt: TGTGCCAGCAGCCACCGGACTAGCGGGAAGCCCTCCTACAATGAGCAGTTCTTC; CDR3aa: CASSHRTSGKPSYNEQFF
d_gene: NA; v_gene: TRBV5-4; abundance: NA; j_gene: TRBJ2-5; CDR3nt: TGTGCCAGCAGCTTGAGCCCCGGGGTGGGGACCCAGTACTTC; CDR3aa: CASSLSPGVGTQYF
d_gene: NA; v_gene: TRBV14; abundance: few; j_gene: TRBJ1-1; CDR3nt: TGTGCCAGCAGCCAAAAACGAGTCATGGACACTGAAGCTTTCTTT; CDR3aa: CASSQKRVMDTEAFF
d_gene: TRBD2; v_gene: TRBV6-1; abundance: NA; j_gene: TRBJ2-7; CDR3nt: TGTGCCAGCAGTCTAAGACTAGCGGGGGTCTACGAGCAGTACTTC; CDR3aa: CASSLRLAGVYEQYF
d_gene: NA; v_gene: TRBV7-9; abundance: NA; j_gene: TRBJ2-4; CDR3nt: TGTGCCAGCAGTTACCCCCCCGGCCGAGCCAAAAACATTCAGTACTTC; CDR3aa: CASSYPPGRAKNIQYF
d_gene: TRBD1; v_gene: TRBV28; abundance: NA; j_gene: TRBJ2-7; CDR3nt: TGTGCCAGCAGACCCGGACAGGGGGGGGAAGAGCAGTACTTC; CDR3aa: CASRPGQGGEEQYF
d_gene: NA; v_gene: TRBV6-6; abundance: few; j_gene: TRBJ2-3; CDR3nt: TGTGCCAGCAGACCCGCCAACACAGATACGCAGTATTTT; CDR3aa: CASRPANTDTQYF
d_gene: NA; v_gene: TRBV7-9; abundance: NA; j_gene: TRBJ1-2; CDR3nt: TGTGCCAGCAGCCCACCAGGTACTAACTATGGCTACACCTTC; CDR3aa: CASSPPGTNYGYTF
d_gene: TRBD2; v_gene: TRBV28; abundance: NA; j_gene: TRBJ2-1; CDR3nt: TGTGCCAGCAGTTTAGCGGGAGGCCACGGATCCTACAATGAGCAGTTCTTC; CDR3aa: CASSLAGGHGSYNEQFF
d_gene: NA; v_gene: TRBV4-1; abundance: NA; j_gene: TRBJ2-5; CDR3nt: TGCGCCAGCAGCCAAGGCCCGGACAGTATACGGTCAGAGACCCAGTACTTC; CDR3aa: CASSQGPDSIRSETQYF